The entry below describes one TCR beta chain. Its specificity is not known. This sample stems from a study of siplizumab effects on memory and regulatory T cells. Overall study results and limits: The average Treg-derived proportion among mappable alloreactive CD4+ clones was 68.8% with siplizumab versus 25% to 30% in controls.

Coculturing at 37°C lasted 5 to 6 days for the mixed lymphocyte reaction cells. V was cut by 5 bases and J by 4 bases, with 21 bases left in between. This CDR3 spans 16 amino acids. The V gene's germline CDR1 is MNHEY and CDR2 SMNVEV (reference sequence). TCRdb keeps only in-frame clones here, not all; method: immunoSEQ multiplex PCR. Seen here are over 10,000 clones, more than 45% observed once, and the top ten hold less than 50%. What was sequenced was CFSE-low (dividing) CD8+ T cells sorted from an allogeneic mixed lymphocyte reaction. The J gene is TRBJ2-7, the V gene TRBV27; tentatively, D is TRBD1 or TRBD2 (5 bases each). This sequence originates from a human donor in good health; the cells came from an allogeneic mixed lymphocyte reaction. Some clones in this sample may be carry-over from other donors' samples. The CDR3 loop reads CASSALKATGAYEQYF. CDR3 DNA: TGTGCCAGCAGTGCGCTAAAGGCGACCGGGGCTTACGAGCAGTACTTC.